This TCR beta chain was documented in a study of cytomegalovirus exposure and HLA in healthy donors. CDR3 length equals 14 residues. CDR1 and CDR2 (germline): MNHEY, SVGAGI. Trimming left V 7 bases short and J 6 bases short, with 18 bases between. In regard to this clone: The target antigen is unknown.

As for the donors, each was a healthy bone marrow donor. Study results and caveats: The study designated 150 to 200 TCR beta chains cytomegalovirus-associated.

The PCR ran on 60 Vbeta and 13 Jbeta primers. The repertoire was sequenced with immunoSEQ multiplex PCR; TCRdb's copy has only in-frame clones and lacks some. In the table there are about 190,000 clones, about 12% of which are singletons. This clonotype was obtained from a man between 50 and 59 years old in good health and CMV-seropositive. V and J are TRBV6-5 and TRBJ1-2; no clear D gene. The sequencing input was PBMCs. CDR3 in amino acids: CASTSSGPMDGYTF. CDR3 sequence (DNA): TGTGCCAGCACTTCAAGCGGACCGATGGATGGCTACACCTTC.